These 22 T cell receptor beta chains came from one sample sequenced in a study of T cells in Graves' hyperthyroidism and ophthalmopathy. TCR beta CDR3 regions were amplified from RNA. The HTBI primer set drove a first-round RT-PCR of the TCR CDR3. TCRdb redid the calling of the multiplex PCR reads with MiXCR, one entry per CDR3 protein. Altogether 500,000 to 750,000 distinct CDR3 sequences are present, approximately 14% being singletons, with the ten largest covering less than 9.5%. The sequenced sample was blood. Receptors originate from a woman in her twenties or thirties with Graves' hyperthyroidism.

Ten or more counts support this clonotype. This chain joins TRBV10-3 and TRBJ2-1, with a weak D call TRBD2 (5 bases). Germline CDR1 is ENHRY and CDR2 is SYGVKD. V was shortened by 2 bases and J by 9 bases, with 20 bases between the two germline ends. This CDR3 is built from 16 residues. The CDR3 loop reads CAISEPPSVASGEQFF. The CDR3 coding sequence is TGTGCCATCAGTGAGCCACCCTCCGTAGCGAGTGGTGAGCAGTTCTTC.

This clonotype occurred a few times. V and J are TRBV20-1 and TRBJ2-3; TRBD1 agrees at 9 bases. This CDR3 comprises 15 residues. The V segment lost 5 bases and the J segment 4 bases; nucleotides outside the gene matches: 10. Germline CDR1 is DFQATT and CDR2 is SNEGSKA (reference sequence). CDR3: CSAGYRGRVPDTQYF. DNA for the CDR3: TGCAGTGCTGGTTACAGGGGGCGGGTGCCAGATACGCAGTATTTT.

The DNA for the CDR3 is TGTGCCAGCAGCACGGGAGGTCTGGCCACCGGGGAGCTGTTTTTT. Amino acid sequence: CASSTGGLATGELFF. The chain has TRBV7-6 and TRBJ2-2, with 7 bases lining up with TRBD2. The CDR3 spans 15 residues. V shed 5 bases and J 4 bases; nucleotides not matched to a gene: 7. The germline gives CDR1 SGHVS, CDR2 FNYEAQ. The variable domain in full, completed from reference TRBV7-6 and TRBJ2-2, reads GAGVSQSPRYKVTKRGQDVALRCDPISGHVSLYWYRQALGQGPEFLTYFNYEAQQDKSGLPNDRFSAERPEGSISTLTIQRTEQRDSAMYRCASSTGGLATGELFFGEGSRLTVL.

There are a few counts of this clonotype. V usage is TRBV4-1 and J usage is TRBJ1-5, with a possible D match to TRBD1 (6 bases). Germline V CDR1 and CDR2: MGHRA, YSYEKL. The CDR3 has 18 residues. The V and J ends lost 0 bases and 3 bases respectively, with 18 bases between them. This chain's CDR3 is CASSQELSGQILNQPQHF. The CDR3, as DNA: TGCGCCAGCAGCCAAGAGTTGTCCGGACAGATACTCAATCAGCCCCAGCATTTT.

This clonotype came up many times. J is TRBJ2-7 and V is TRBV7-2; a possible D gene is TRBD2 (5 bases). Germline CDR1 is SGHTA and CDR2 is FQGNSA. This CDR3 comprises 16 residues. Trimming removed 5 bases from V and 3 bases from J, with 20 bases in between. The CDR3: CASSPPPRDVDYEQYF. Here the CDR3 DNA reads TGTGCCAGCAGCCCGCCGCCTCGGGATGTGGACTACGAGCAGTACTTC.

This clonotype was detected ten times or more. The V call is TRBV2, the J call TRBJ1-1, with 11 bases identical to TRBD1. The germline gives CDR1 SNHLY, CDR2 FYNNEI. This CDR3 is built from 17 residues. Trimming at V came to 6 bases and at J to 2 bases, leaving 11 bases not matched to a gene. The DNA for the CDR3 is TGTGCCAGCAGGGAGACCGGGACAGGGGGTTTTAACACTGAAGCTTTCTTT. Translated, it gives CASRETGTGGFNTEAFF.

This clonotype occurred a few times. The CDR3 protein is CSVAGTGERLNYGYTF. The DNA of the CDR3 is TGCAGCGTTGCCGGGACAGGGGAGAGACTAAACTATGGCTACACCTTC. The chain recombines TRBV29-1 with TRBJ1-2; 10 bases match TRBD1. The V gene's germline CDR1 is SQVTM and CDR2 ANQGSEA. The CDR3 is made up of 16 amino acids. The V segment lost 4 bases and the J segment 2 bases; nucleotides outside the gene matches: 10.

At least ten counts were recorded for this clonotype. V gene TRBV27 combines with J gene TRBJ2-7; 8 nucleotides align to TRBD1. The CDR3 is 13 residues long. Losses at the gene ends were 6 bases for V and 0 bases for J; bases not matched to a gene: 1. Germline-derived CDR1 and CDR2 are MNHEY and SMNVEV (reference sequence). As DNA, the CDR3 is TGTGCCAGCAGGGACAGGGACTCCTACGAGCAGTACTTC. This sequence encodes CASRDRDSYEQYF.

This chain joins TRBV10-3 and TRBJ2-3; 9 positions agree with TRBD2. J lost 0 bases, V lost 4 bases, and 5 bases had no gene match. Germline assignment: CDR1 ENHRY and CDR2 SYGVKD. This CDR3 is 16 amino acids long. Written as DNA, the CDR3 is TGTGCCATCAGTGCCGCTACTAGCGGGAGCACAGATACGCAGTATTTT. Translation: CAISAATSGSTDTQYF.

There are many counts of this clonotype. The chain has TRBV7-6 and TRBJ2-1; TRBD2 matches at 14 bases. The CDR3 covers 16 residues. CDR1 is SGHVS and CDR2 is FNYEAQ in the germline V gene. V was pared by 5 bases and J by 5 bases, with 5 bases of the junction left unmatched. Here the CDR3 reads CASSMGLAGVHNEQFF. In DNA, the CDR3 is TGTGCCAGCAGCATGGGACTAGCGGGAGTCCACAATGAGCAGTTCTTC.

The gene calls are TRBV6-5 and TRBJ2-2; the D gene is possibly TRBD2 (5 bases). The CDR3 contains 18 residues. Trimming took 0 bases from V and 3 from J, leaving 17 bases between them. Germline lookup yields CDR1 MNHEY and CDR2 SVGAGI. DNA of the CDR3: TGTGCCAGCAGTTACTCGGTTCCGAGCGGCGTTGACACCGGGGAGCTGTTTTTT. It is translated as CASSYSVPSGVDTGELFF.

Worth noting for this clonotype: The junction departs from the called germline gene at one end, perhaps through a read error. The rearrangement joins TRBV3-1 to TRBJ2-4; no definite D call. The germline V gene has CDR1 LGHDT and CDR2 YNNKEL (reference sequence). The CDR3 contains 12 residues. The DNA of the CDR3 is TGTGTCAGCAGCCAAGTTGGCCCCATTCAGTACTTC. Translating gives CVSSQVGPIQYF. Drawing the rest from reference TRBV3-1 and TRBJ2-4, the complete variable domain is DTAVSQTPKYLVTQMGNDKSIKCEQNLGHDTMYWYKQDSKKFLKIMFSYNNKELIINETVPNRFSPKSPDKAHLNLHINSLELGDSAVYFCVSSQVGPIQYFGAGTRLSVL.

The rearrangement uses TRBV5-1 and TRBJ1-5, with D maybe TRBD1 (6 bases). V lost 1 base and J lost 5, with 13 bases in between. Germline-derived CDR1 and CDR2 are SGHRS and YFSETQ. The CDR3 sequence is 15 residues long. The CDR3 sequence is CASSLTGHLDQPQHF. As DNA, the CDR3 is TGCGCCAGCAGCTTGACAGGGCATCTGGATCAGCCCCAGCATTTT.

This clonotype was recorded at least ten times. The rearrangement joins TRBV12-3 or TRBV12-4 to TRBJ1-5; TRBD1 might be the D (6 bases). Trimming took off 3 bases at V and 0 bases at J, with 18 bases between the two ends. CDR3 length: 18 amino acids. The CDR3 nucleotides read TGTGCCAGCAGTTTCGGGGGCGTGGGTTTGGATAGCAATCAGCCCCAGCATTTT. Protein: CASSFGGVGLDSNQPQHF.

In this sample, this clonotype turned up many times. The chain uses TRBV20-1 and TRBJ2-3, with D possibly TRBD2 on 5 matching bases. Trimming took 6 bases from V and 0 from J, leaving 13 bases between them. The CDR3 runs to 14 residues. Germline CDR1 DFQATT, CDR2 SNEGSKA (reference sequence). Here the CDR3 DNA reads TGCAGTGCCACTAGGACGGGAAGCACAGATACGCAGTATTTT. Its translation is CSATRTGSTDTQYF.

This clonotype was detected only a few times. A read error is possible here, since a much larger clone lies one base away. The chain uses TRBV3-1 and TRBJ2-7; TRBD1 agrees at 12 bases. The germline CDR1 and CDR2 sequences are LGHDT and YNNKEL (reference sequence). Trimming took 0 bases from V and 4 from J; bases not matched to a gene: 1. This CDR3 comprises 15 residues. Here the CDR3 DNA reads TGTGCCAGCAGCCAAGAGGGACAGGGGGCGTACGAGCAGTACTTC. This sequence encodes CASSQEGQGAYEQYF.

This clonotype showed up many times. The chain employs TRBV11-2 and TRBJ2-3; D remains unclear. The CDR3 loop spans 12 amino acids. Germline lookup yields CDR1 SGHAT and CDR2 FQNNGV. V was cut by 5 bases and J by 4 bases, with 7 bases left in between. Here the CDR3 reads CASSHYSDTQYF. CDR3 coding DNA: TGTGCCAGCAGCCATTACTCAGATACGCAGTATTTT. The complete variable domain, with remaining parts taken from reference TRBV11-2 and TRBJ2-3, reads EAGVAQSPRYKIIEKRQSVAFWCNPISGHATLYWYQQILGQGPKLLIQFQNNGVVDDSQLPKDRFSAERLKGVDSTLKIQPAKLEDSAVYLCASSHYSDTQYFGPGTRLTVL.

The chain is built from TRBV30 and TRBJ2-3; no clear D gene. Germline V gene sequence: CDR1 GTSNPN, CDR2 SVGIG (reference sequence). V lost 4 bases and J lost 2, with 16 bases in between. The CDR3 runs 15 residues. CDR3 in DNA: TGTGCCTGGAAATTCGGCCAGGACCCCACAGATACGCAGTATTTT. It codes for CAWKFGQDPTDTQYF. Full variable domain (rest looked up from reference TRBV30 and TRBJ2-3): SQTIHQWPATLVQPVGSPLSLECTVEGTSNPNLYWYRQAAGRGLQLLFYSVGIGQISSEVPQNLSASRPQDRQFILSSKKLLLSDSGFYLCAWKFGQDPTDTQYFGPGTRLTVL.

J is TRBJ2-1 and V is TRBV9, with D unclear. Per the germline V gene, CDR1 is SGDLS and CDR2 is YYNGEE. V was clipped by 0 bases and J by 2 bases, with 9 bases between them. The CDR3 runs 15 residues. The CDR3 spells CASSVGAVPYNEQFF. CDR3 DNA sequence: TGTGCCAGCAGCGTAGGGGCAGTTCCCTACAATGAGCAGTTCTTC.

This clonotype was observed a handful of times. Just one base apart from a much larger clone, this may be a read error. The rearrangement joins TRBV2 to TRBJ2-3; D not certain. The CDR3 is 15 amino acids. V lost 10 bases and J lost 6, with 23 bases in between. Germline V gene data show CDR1 as SNHLY and CDR2 as FYNNEI. CDR3 loop: CANGSLDPTTDTQYF. The CDR3 DNA sequence: TGTGCCAATGGATCTCTGGACCCGACGACGGATACGCAGTATTTT.

This clonotype was detected only a few times. The chain couples TRBV19 to TRBJ2-5; a weak D match, TRBD2 (6 bases). V was pared by 5 bases and J by 2 bases, with 15 bases between. The germline V gene has CDR1 LNHDA and CDR2 SQIVND (reference sequence). The CDR3 loop spans 15 amino acids. The CDR3 sequence is CASSAGLQEQETQYF. Written as DNA, the CDR3 is TGTGCCAGTAGTGCGGGACTGCAAGAACAAGAGACCCAGTACTTC.

This chain joins TRBV10-1 and TRBJ2-3; 9 nucleotides match TRBD1. The CDR3 extends over 15 amino acids. The V gene's germline CDR1 is WNHNN and CDR2 SYGVQD (reference sequence). The trim removed 4 bases at V and 2 bases at J, leaving 4 bases unmatched. CDR3 in amino acids: CASSATGGITDTQYF. DNA for the CDR3: TGCGCCAGCAGTGCAACAGGGGGCATCACAGATACGCAGTATTTT.